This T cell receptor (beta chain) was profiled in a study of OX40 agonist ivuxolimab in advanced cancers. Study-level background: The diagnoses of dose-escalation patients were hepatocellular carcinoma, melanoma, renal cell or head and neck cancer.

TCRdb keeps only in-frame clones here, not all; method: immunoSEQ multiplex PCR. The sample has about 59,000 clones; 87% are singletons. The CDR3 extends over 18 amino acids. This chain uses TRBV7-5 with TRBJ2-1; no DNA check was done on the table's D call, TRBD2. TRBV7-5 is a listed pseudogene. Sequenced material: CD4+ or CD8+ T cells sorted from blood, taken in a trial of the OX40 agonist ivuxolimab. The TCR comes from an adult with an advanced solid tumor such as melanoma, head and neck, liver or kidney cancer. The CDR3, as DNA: TGTGCCAGAAGGTACGGGGATAGCGGGAGAGTGAATGGGAATGAGCAGTTCTTC. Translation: CARRYGDSGRVNGNEQFF.